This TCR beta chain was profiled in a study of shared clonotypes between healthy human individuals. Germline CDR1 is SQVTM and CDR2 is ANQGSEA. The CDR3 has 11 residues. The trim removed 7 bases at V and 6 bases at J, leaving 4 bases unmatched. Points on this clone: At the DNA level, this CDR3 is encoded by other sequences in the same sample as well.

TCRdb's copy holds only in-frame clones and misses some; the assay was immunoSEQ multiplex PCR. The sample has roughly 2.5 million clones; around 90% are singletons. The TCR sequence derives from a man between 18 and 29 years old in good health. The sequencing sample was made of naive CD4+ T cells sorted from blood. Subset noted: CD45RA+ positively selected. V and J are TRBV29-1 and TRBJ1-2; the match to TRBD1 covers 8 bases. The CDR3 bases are TGCAGCGGGCAGGGGGCGGATGGCTACACCTTC. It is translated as CSGQGADGYTF.